The present TCR beta chain was sequenced within a study of blood T cell repertoires in COVID-19. The overall study: Collection of acute and convalescent COVID-19 samples took place in the United States, Italy and Spain.

This CDR3 spans 15 amino acids. CDR1 and CDR2 from the germline V gene are DFQATT and SNEGSKA (reference sequence). The trim removed 3 bases at V and 4 bases at J, leaving 7 bases unmatched. Sequenced by immunoSEQ multiplex PCR; TCRdb stores in-frame clones only, minus some. The data show 200,000 to 300,000 clones, with about 88% seen just once and around 0.91% held by the top ten. This clonotype was obtained from a woman aged 40-49 years who had recovered from COVID-19. The material sequenced was peripheral blood. The V call is TRBV20-1, the J call TRBJ2-2; 8 bases fit TRBD1. The CDR3 DNA reads as TGCAGTGCTAGTGGGCAGGGGGCGGGCACCGGGGAGCTGTTTTTT. Encoded protein: CSASGQGAGTGELFF.